These 30 T cell receptor beta chains share one sample of origin, sequenced in a study of CD8 T cells in Susac syndrome. cDNA came from approximately 0.5 to 1 ug RNA primed by random hexamers. TCRdb redid the calling of the immunoSEQ multiplex PCR reads with MiXCR, one entry per CDR3 protein. The repertoire includes some 150,000 distinct CDR3 sequences, around 95% of them detected once, and roughly 0.16% sits in the top ten. The sequencing input was CD8+ T cells from PBMCs. These receptors were taken from a human donor with multiple sclerosis.

CDR3 loop: CAWSGTNYGYTF. For the CDR3, the DNA is TGTGCCTGGAGCGGGACCAACTATGGCTACACCTTC. The chain links TRBV30 to TRBJ1-2; TRBD1 might be the D (5 bases). V lost 3 bases, J lost 2 bases, and 7 bases lay in between. The CDR3 totals 12 residues. The germline V gene encodes CDR1 GTSNPN and CDR2 SVGIG (reference sequence).

This clonotype was seen just once. The gene calls are TRBV4-2 and TRBJ1-1; D not resolved. The germline CDR1 and CDR2 sequences are LGHNA and YNFKEQ. The CDR3 loop spans 14 amino acids. The ends were cut back, 0 bases at V and 5 bases at J, with 10 bases in the middle. The CDR3 sequence: CASSQELQVTEAFF. The DNA of the CDR3 is TGTGCCAGCAGCCAAGAACTCCAAGTAACTGAAGCTTTCTTT.

This chain connects TRBV7-9 to TRBJ2-5; TRBD2 aligns across 7 bases. The germline gives CDR1 SEHNR, CDR2 FQNEAQ (reference sequence). CDR3 length equals 14 residues. V was clipped by 5 bases and J by 4 bases; unmatched bases: 7. CDR3 sequence (DNA): TGTGCCAGCAGCCCCCCTTGGGGGGGAGAGACCCAGTACTTC. As protein: CASSPPWGGETQYF.

The rearrangement joins TRBV29-1 to TRBJ2-3; TRBD1 might be the D (5 bases). This CDR3 region has 13 residues. Deletions cut 2 bases from V and 6 bases from J, with 12 bases between. The germline gives CDR1 SQVTM, CDR2 ANQGSEA. CDR3 nucleotides: TGCAGCGTTGAACGCCAGGGCATCGATACGCAGTATTTT. Encoded protein: CSVERQGIDTQYF.

Only one count was recorded for this clonotype. The chain recombines TRBV5-6 with TRBJ1-1; D remains ambiguous. The CDR3 consists of 13 residues. Trimming cost V 2 bases and J 10 bases, with 15 bases left between them. The germline CDR1 and CDR2 sequences are SGHDT and YYEEEE. The CDR3 region has the DNA TGTGCCAGCAGCTTTGGCAGGCTGGCTGGAGCTTTCTTT. This gives the protein CASSFGRLAGAFF.

The chain uses TRBV2 and TRBJ2-7; TRBD1 aligns across 7 bases. The junction had 6 bases not matched to a gene; V was cut back by 4 bases and J by 3 bases. This CDR3 region has 14 residues. Looked up from germline, CDR1 is SNHLY and CDR2 is FYNNEI. In DNA form, the CDR3 reads TGTGCCAGCAGTGCGCCACGACAGGGCTACGAGCAGTACTTC. Amino acid sequence: CASSAPRQGYEQYF.

The chain recombines TRBV15 with TRBJ1-1; D perhaps matches TRBD1 (6 bases). V lost 4 bases to trimming and J lost 1 base, with 13 bases between them. Germline CDR1 is LNHNV and CDR2 is YYDKDF (reference sequence). The CDR3 is 15 amino acids. The CDR3 DNA is TGTGCCACCAGCAAGGGGGAGGGTTGGAACACTGAAGCTTTCTTT. Encoded protein: CATSKGEGWNTEAFF.

V gene TRBV3-1 combines with J gene TRBJ1-1, with unresolved D. CDR3 length: 15 amino acids. V was trimmed by 6 bases and J by 0 bases, leaving 14 bases between them. Germline lookup yields CDR1 LGHDT and CDR2 YNNKEL (reference sequence). CDR3 protein: CASRSEGGMNTEAFF. CDR3 coding DNA: TGTGCCAGCAGGTCGGAGGGTGGCATGAACACTGAAGCTTTCTTT.

The chain couples TRBV29-1 to TRBJ2-4; D is perhaps TRBD1 (5 bases). Germline CDR1 is SQVTM and CDR2 is ANQGSEA. V was shortened by 6 bases and J by 3 bases, with 12 bases between the two germline ends. This CDR3 has 13 residues. CDR3 sequence: CSVLIGDKNIQYF. As DNA, the CDR3 is TGCAGCGTCCTTATAGGGGACAAAAACATTCAGTACTTC.

This chain connects TRBV30 to TRBJ2-2, with D tentatively TRBD1 (5 bases). The CDR3 extends over 15 amino acids. Trimming took off 2 bases at V and 1 base at J, with 11 bases between the two ends. Germline V CDR1 and CDR2: GTSNPN, SVGIG (reference sequence). Written as DNA, the CDR3 is TGTGCCTGGAGTTGGCACAGGATGAACACCGGGGAGCTGTTTTTT. Translating gives CAWSWHRMNTGELFF. The complete variable domain, with remaining parts taken from reference TRBV30 and TRBJ2-2, reads SQTIHQWPATLVQPVGSPLSLECTVEGTSNPNLYWYRQAAGRGLQLLFYSVGIGQISSEVPQNLSASRPQDRQFILSSKKLLLSDSGFYLCAWSWHRMNTGELFFGEGSRLTVL.

The chain links TRBV29-1 to TRBJ1-2; D is perhaps TRBD1 (5 bases). The CDR3 runs to 12 residues. The ends were cut back, 6 bases at V and 3 bases at J, with 11 bases in the middle. Germline lookup yields CDR1 SQVTM and CDR2 ANQGSEA. For the CDR3, the DNA is TGCAGCGTCTTAGGGACGGACTATGGCTACACCTTC. It specifies CSVLGTDYGYTF.

The CDR3 reads CASSLGQTGQPQHF. CDR3 coding DNA: TGTGCCAGCAGCCTTGGACAGACGGGTCAGCCCCAGCATTTT. The chain couples TRBV27 to TRBJ1-5; D is possibly TRBD1 (6 bases). Between the trimmed V and J ends, which lost 6 bases and 6 bases, there was a span of 15 bases. Germline assignment: CDR1 MNHEY and CDR2 SMNVEV (reference sequence). The CDR3 spans 14 residues.

This sequence joins TRBV29-1 and TRBJ2-1; D remains ambiguous. V lost 1 base to trimming and J lost 2 bases, with 9 bases between them. Germline V lookup: CDR1 SQVTM, CDR2 ANQGSEA. The length of the CDR3 is 14 residues. The CDR3 is CSVEGMGTYNEQFF. CDR3 sequence (DNA): TGCAGCGTTGAAGGAATGGGGACCTACAATGAGCAGTTCTTC.

The CDR3 coding sequence is TGCGCCAGCAGCGACCGGACTAGCGGGGGGGCGCACACCGGGGAGCTGTTTTTT. Encoded protein: CASSDRTSGGAHTGELFF. The gene calls are TRBV4-1 and TRBJ2-2; TRBD2 matches at 15 bases. V shed 5 bases and J 3 bases; nucleotides not matched to a gene: 7. Germline CDR1 and CDR2: MGHRA and YSYEKL. The CDR3 consists of 18 residues.

This clonotype was counted a single time. CDR3 nucleotides: TGTGCCAGCAGGTCTACAGATATGAACACTGAAGCTTTCTTT. Its protein product is CASRSTDMNTEAFF. The V call is TRBV12-3 or TRBV12-4, the J call TRBJ1-1; D is unresolved. The V end was cut by 6 bases, the J end by 0 bases, with 11 bases between. The CDR3 is made up of 14 amino acids.

The rearrangement links TRBV6-8 to TRBJ2-7; D is possibly TRBD1 (5 bases). Germline CDR1 MNHGY, CDR2 SAAAGT. V gave up 8 bases and J gave up 7 bases, with 15 bases separating them. The CDR3 has 12 amino acids. CDR3 nucleotide sequence: TGTGCCAGCTCTGGTGGGGCTCGAGAGCAGTACTTC. It is translated as CASSGGAREQYF.

J is TRBJ1-2 and V is TRBV29-1; 9 bases match TRBD1. CDR1 and CDR2 (germline): SQVTM, ANQGSEA. The CDR3 is 12 residues long. V dropped 6 bases and J dropped 6; count of bases not matched to a gene: 5. The CDR3: CSVQQGADGYTF. In nucleotides, the CDR3 is TGCAGCGTCCAACAGGGGGCGGATGGCTACACCTTC.

The chain employs TRBV6-5 and TRBJ2-1; 8 positions agree with TRBD1. Germline values: CDR1 MNHEY, CDR2 SVGAGI. Unmatched junction bases numbered 3, after V lost 6 bases and J lost 5 bases. The CDR3 has 13 amino acids. The CDR3 here is CASSDRGDNEQFF. CDR3 sequence (DNA): TGTGCCAGCAGCGACAGGGGCGACAATGAGCAGTTCTTC.

This chain uses TRBV2 with TRBJ2-7; no clear D gene. V was trimmed by 4 bases and J by 3 bases, leaving 16 bases between them. Germline V gene data show CDR1 as SNHLY and CDR2 as FYNNEI. The CDR3 sequence is 15 residues long. The CDR3, as DNA: TGTGCCAGCAGTGGTGCGGCGACCTTCTTCTACGAGCAGTACGTC. It translates to CASSGAATFFYEQYV.

This clonotype was recorded only once. The rearrangement uses TRBV12-3 or TRBV12-4 and TRBJ1-2; D may be TRBD1 (5 bases). This CDR3 contains 13 residues. Trimming removed 4 bases from V and 4 bases from J, with 10 bases in between. The CDR3 DNA sequence: TGTGCCAGCAGTTACGGGGGACTCTATGGCTACACCTTC. This gives the protein CASSYGGLYGYTF.

The chain uses TRBV15 and TRBJ2-6; D unresolved. CDR3 size: 16 residues. V was trimmed by 3 bases and J by 0 bases, leaving 9 bases between them. Germline V gene sequence: CDR1 LNHNV, CDR2 YYDKDF (reference sequence). CDR3 coding DNA: TGTGCCACCAGCAGGGACGGCGCCTCTGGGGCCAACGTCCTGACTTTC. The encoded protein is CATSRDGASGANVLTF.

The chain links TRBV11-2 to TRBJ2-2; tentatively, D is TRBD2 (6 bases). The CDR3 totals 16 residues. The germline CDR1 and CDR2 sequences are SGHAT and FQNNGV. V was cut by 3 bases and J by 1 base, with 12 bases left in between. The DNA of the CDR3 is TGTGCCAGCAGCTTTACTAGCTTAGGGAACACCGGGGAGCTGTTTTTT. It encodes CASSFTSLGNTGELFF.

The chain carries TRBV5-1 and TRBJ2-2; D gene ambiguous. Trimming took off 1 base at V and 0 bases at J, with 13 bases between the two ends. The CDR3 covers 17 residues. The germline CDR1 and CDR2 sequences are SGHRS and YFSETQ. The CDR3 spells CASSLSAYTANTGELFF. In DNA, the CDR3 is TGCGCCAGCAGCTTGTCGGCTTACACCGCGAACACCGGGGAGCTGTTTTTT.

This sequence joins TRBV3-1 and TRBJ2-1; D gene unclear. The germline V gene has CDR1 LGHDT and CDR2 YNNKEL (reference sequence). This CDR3 is built from 14 residues. Trimming cost V 0 bases and J 10 bases, with 13 bases left between them. The CDR3 DNA sequence: TGTGCCAGCAGCCAAGAGTTTCCGCCCGAGGAGCAGTTCTTC. Translated, it gives CASSQEFPPEEQFF.

The DNA of the CDR3 is TGTGCCACCAGCAGAGATTTGGGGGTCCAGGATGGCTACACCTTC. As protein: CATSRDLGVQDGYTF. The chain uses TRBV15 and TRBJ1-2; D possibly corresponds to TRBD1 (5 bases). The CDR3 runs to 15 residues. Per germline, CDR1 LNHNV and CDR2 YYDKDF (reference sequence). V was cut by 0 bases and J by 6 bases, with 14 bases left in between.

The chain joins TRBV7-9 to TRBJ1-1; D possibly corresponds to TRBD1 (6 bases). V lost 5 bases and J 3 bases, leaving 13 bases between the germline ends. The CDR3 has 14 residues. The germline V gene has CDR1 SEHNR and CDR2 FQNEAQ (reference sequence). The CDR3: CASSNEGGYTEAFF. The CDR3 bases are TGTGCCAGCAGCAACGAAGGGGGTTACACTGAAGCTTTCTTT.

This rearrangement joins TRBV13 to TRBJ2-5; D not certain. From germline, CDR1 is PRHDT and CDR2 FYEKMQ (reference sequence). CDR3 size: 14 residues. V was trimmed by 4 bases and J by 2 bases, leaving 11 bases between them. The CDR3 bases are TGTGCCAGCAGCTCCGAACCTACGCAAGAGACCCAGTACTTC. It is translated as CASSSEPTQETQYF. Using reference TRBV13 and TRBJ2-5 for the parts outside the CDR3, the full variable domain is AAGVIQSPRHLIKEKRETATLKCYPIPRHDTVYWYQQGPGQDPQFLISFYEKMQSDKGSIPDRFSAQQFSDYHSELNMSSLELGDSALYFCASSSEPTQETQYFGPGTRLLVL.

The chain uses TRBV13 and TRBJ1-1; 7 nucleotides align to TRBD1. This CDR3 contains 16 residues. Germline CDR1 and CDR2: PRHDT and FYEKMQ (reference sequence). The V segment lost 5 bases and the J segment 0 bases; nucleotides outside the gene matches: 9. CDR3 DNA sequence: TGTGCCAGCAGCCCCTCCAGGGGGGGGATGAACACTGAAGCTTTCTTT. Its protein product is CASSPSRGGMNTEAFF.

The CDR3 coding sequence is TGTGCCAGCAGCTCTCAGGGTGACGAGCAGTACGTC. Protein sequence: CASSSQGDEQYV. The chain couples TRBV5-6 to TRBJ2-7, with D possibly being TRBD1 (5 bases). The germline V and J ends were trimmed by 3 bases and 5 bases, with 9 bases remaining between them. The CDR3 loop spans 12 amino acids. Looked up from germline, CDR1 is SGHDT and CDR2 is YYEEEE.

A few counts support this clonotype. The chain combines TRBV27 with TRBJ1-2; D is unresolved. Between the trimmed V and J ends, which lost 5 bases and 2 bases, there was a span of 12 bases. Germline CDR1 and CDR2: MNHEY and SMNVEV (reference sequence). The CDR3 has 14 amino acids. The CDR3 region is CASSPDVANYGYTF. Written as DNA, the CDR3 is TGTGCCAGCAGTCCCGACGTCGCCAACTATGGCTACACCTTC.